This T cell receptor (beta chain) originates from a study of shared clonotypes between healthy human individuals. Study in general: The people who gave samples were two women and a few men aged 18 to 49. Researchers assigned three CD4 naive, three CD4 memory, two CD8 naive and one CD8 memory plate to each donor.

Authors' methods: There were no quality scores in the junction-only immunoSEQ sequences, so filtering differed. The table came from immunoSEQ multiplex PCR; TCRdb's copy has only in-frame clones and leaves some out. V, J and clone size are taken as reported in that table, and D and trimming were inferred from the DNA itself. The table records more than 550,000 clones, 90% of them present only once. Study results and limitations: Rarefaction exposed incomplete sorted-subset sequencing despite large depth.

The germline V and J ends were trimmed by 3 bases and 6 bases, with 11 bases remaining between them. The length of the CDR3 is 13 residues. CDR1 and CDR2 (germline): MNHNS, SASEGT. About this clone itself: Antigen: not known.

Sequencing was done on a sample of memory CD8+ T cells from PBMCs. Subset indicated: CD45RO+ cells pooled with CCR7-negative TemRA cells. The chain uses TRBV6-1 and TRBJ1-1; D ambiguous. The source is a man in his late teens or twenties in good health. Some clones in this sample may be carry-over from other donors' samples. CDR3 sequence (DNA): TGTGCCAGCAGTGAGGCCCTCGGGGCTGAAGCTTTCTTT. Translated, it gives CASSEALGAEAFF.